Listed below are T cell receptor beta chains from one sample, sequenced in a study of CD8+CD57+ T cells in acquired aplastic anemia. MiXCR, applied by TCRdb to the reads, yields one record per CDR3 protein. This sample yields around 170,000 distinct CDR3 sequences, of which more than 45% are seen a single time; roughly 2.9% belongs to the top ten. Sequencing was done on a sample of sorted CD4+, CD8+, or CD8+CD57+ T cells (not recorded which) from PBMCs. The receptor set was obtained from a human donor with aplastic anemia. CDR3s include the opening cysteine and the closing phenylalanine or tryptophan. Fields, in order: V gene, D gene, clone size, J gene, CDR3 DNA, CDR3 protein. A D gene is named only where the DNA matches it firmly. The size of a clone is reported for some rows only, either as once, few or many, or as a class for expanded clones.

TRBV7-6	-	many	TRBJ2-2	TGTGCCAGCAGCCCGGCCCAGGGGCGCACCGGGGAGCTGTTTTTT	CASSPAQGRTGELFF
TRBV12-3/TRBV12-4	-	many	TRBJ2-3	TGTGCCAGCAGTCAGGGGAGTACGCAGTATTTT	CASSQGSTQYF
TRBV29-1	TRBD2	few	TRBJ2-7	TGCAGCGGGTACCAGGGAGGGGACGAGCAGTACTTC	CSGYQGGDEQYF
TRBV12-3/TRBV12-4	-	-	TRBJ2-3	TGTGCCAGCAGTTTAAAGGGGAAGACCTCCGGGACCACCGTAAGCACAGATACGCAGTATTTT	CASSLKGKTSGTTVSTDTQYF
TRBV9	-	many	TRBJ2-2	TGTGCCAGCAGCGTAGAAGGGAGCGGGGAGCTGTTTTTT	CASSVEGSGELFF
TRBV7-2	-	few	TRBJ2-7	TGTGCCAGCAGCTTACAGGACGGCCTAGGCCTACACTTC	CASSLQDGLGLHF
TRBV29-1	-	many	TRBJ2-2	TGCAGCGTCAAAGTTAACGGGGAGCTGTTTTTT	CSVKVNGELFF
TRBV7-7	TRBD2	many	TRBJ2-1	TGTGCTAGCAGCTTAGGACTAGCGGGACCTCATGAGCAGTTCTTC	CASSLGLAGPHEQFF
TRBV2	-	few	TRBJ2-7	TGTGCCAGCATGAGCTACGAGCAGTACTTC	CASMSYEQYF
TRBV20-1	-	many	TRBJ2-1	TGCAGTGTTAGCTCCAATGAGCAGTTCTTC	CSVSSNEQFF
TRBV19	TRBD1	-	TRBJ2-1	TGTGCCAGTAGTAAGGTGGGACAGGGCAATGAGCAGTTCTTC	CASSKVGQGNEQFF
TRBV20-1	TRBD2	-	TRBJ2-7	TGCAGTGCTAGTTTTGTAGCGGGGGACTCCTACGAGCAGTACTTC	CSASFVAGDSYEQYF
TRBV12-3/TRBV12-4	-	many	TRBJ1-2	TGTGCCAGCAGTTGGACCGGGCCAAGGGAGGGTGGCTACACCTTC	CASSWTGPREGGYTF
TRBV20-1	TRBD1	-	TRBJ2-5	TGCAGTGCTACTGTGACAGGGGGCCTTGGAGGGACCCAGTACTTC	CSATVTGGLGGTQYF
TRBV7-2	TRBD1	many	TRBJ2-7	TGTGCCAGCAGCCGACAGGGGACGAGCTCCTACGAGCAGTACTTC	CASSRQGTSSYEQYF
TRBV19	TRBD1	-	TRBJ1-5	TGTGCCAGTAGTATTACAGGGGACCAGCCCCAGCATTTT	CASSITGDQPQHF
TRBV20-1	TRBD1	-	TRBJ1-1	TGCAGTGCCTTGGGACAGCCTGGCCAAGCTTTCTTT	CSALGQPGQAFF
TRBV15	-	few	TRBJ1-5	TGTGCCACCAGCAGAGATGTGGGGGCAGGTCAGCCCCAGCATTTT	CATSRDVGAGQPQHF
TRBV7-2	-	few	TRBJ2-7	TGTGCCAGCCGCCCAACCGGATCCTACGAGCAGTACTTC	CASRPTGSYEQYF
TRBV29-1	TRBD1	-	TRBJ1-2	TGCAGCGTTGAAGAGGGGGACAGCTATGGCTACACCTTC	CSVEEGDSYGYTF
TRBV15	TRBD1	-	TRBJ2-3	TGTGCCACCAGCAGAAGGGACAGGGGGCCCATCACAGATACGCAGTATTTT	CATSRRDRGPITDTQYF
TRBV2	-	-	TRBJ2-7	TGTGCCAGCACGCGGACAGCCTACGAGCAGTACTTC	CASTRTAYEQYF
TRBV29-1	TRBD1	-	TRBJ1-2	TGCAGCGTTGTAAGGACAGGTGTCTACACCTTC	CSVVRTGVYTF
TRBV11-3	-	many	TRBJ1-5	TGTGCCAGCAGCCTAGGCTGGGGAAGCAATCAGCCCCAGCATTTT	CASSLGWGSNQPQHF
TRBV7-6	-	-	TRBJ2-7	TGTGCCAGCGGCTTAGTATCAGGGGAGTCCCCCTGCGAGCAGTACTTC	CASGLVSGESPCEQYF